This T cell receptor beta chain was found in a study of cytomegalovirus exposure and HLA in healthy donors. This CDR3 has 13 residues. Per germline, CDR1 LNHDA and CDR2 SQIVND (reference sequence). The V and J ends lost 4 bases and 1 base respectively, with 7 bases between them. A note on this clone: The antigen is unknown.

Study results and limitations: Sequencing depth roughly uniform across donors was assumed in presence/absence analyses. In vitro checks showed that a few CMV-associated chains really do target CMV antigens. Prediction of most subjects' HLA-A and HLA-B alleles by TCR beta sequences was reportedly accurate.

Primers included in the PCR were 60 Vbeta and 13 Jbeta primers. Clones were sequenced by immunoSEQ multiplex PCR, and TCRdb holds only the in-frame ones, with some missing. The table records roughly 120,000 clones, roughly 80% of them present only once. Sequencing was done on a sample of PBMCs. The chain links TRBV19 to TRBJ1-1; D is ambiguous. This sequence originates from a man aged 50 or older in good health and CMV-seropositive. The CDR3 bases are TGTGCCAGTAGTAGACGGGGGAACACTGAAGCTTTCTTT. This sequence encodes CASSRRGNTEAFF.